This TCR beta chain originates from a study of vaccination and CD4 T cells after COVID-19. About the study: Nasal swab PCR detected SARS-CoV-2 in convalescent patients; under 10 had mild disease, one severe. Overall study results and limits: Investigators enrolled relatively few convalescent patients and included no early post-infection timepoints.

For this clonotype: The antigen remains unidentified.

Treatment noted: roughly nine-day PBMC culture with coronavirus spike peptide pools or control peptides (ViraFEST assay). The Oncomine TCR Beta short-read assay was applied to DNA of cultured CD4+ T cells. It was from cultured CD4+ T cells that genomic DNA was extracted. Each CDR3 protein gets one entry after TCRdb re-called the PCR reads with MiXCR. This table holds 15,000 to 18,000 distinct CDR3 sequences, roughly two fifths found once. The CDR3 is 14 amino acids. The germline V gene encodes CDR1 SEHNR and CDR2 FQNEAQ (reference sequence). The junction had 7 bases not matched to a gene; V was cut back by 5 bases and J by 3 bases.

This receptor was identified in a human donor who had recovered from COVID-19. Source: CD4+ T cells from blood, cultured in vitro, taken before SARS-CoV-2 vaccination. J is TRBJ2-7 and V is TRBV7-9; 7 bases map to TRBD1. The CDR3 here is CASSHRDRNYEQYF. The CDR3 DNA follows: TGTGCCAGCAGCCACCGGGACAGAAACTACGAGCAGTACTTC. Based on the CDR3 plus reference TRBV7-9 and TRBJ2-7, the full variable domain is DTGVSQNPRHKITKRGQNVTFRCDPISEHNRLYWYRQTLGQGPEFLTYFQNEAQLEKSRLLSDRFSAERPKGSFSTLEIQRTEQGDSAMYLCASSHRDRNYEQYFGPGTRLTVT.